This T cell receptor beta chain was obtained from a study of T cell responses to AZD1222 COVID-19 vaccine. V was shortened by 0 bases and J by 2 bases, with 8 bases between the two germline ends. CDR3 length equals 15 residues. Looked up from germline, CDR1 is LNHNV and CDR2 is YYDKDF (reference sequence). Study-wide results and caveats: Receipt of two AZD1222 doses was followed by a rise in Spike-specific TCR breadth and depth. Only a handful of people who got AZD1222 tested seropositive at baseline. The span of vaccine-associated CD4 TCRs extended across spike, with dominance at 160-218 and 743-854.

A word on this clone: The target antigen is unknown.

Sequencing used immunoSEQ multiplex PCR; TCRdb keeps in-frame clones, though not all of them. The sample holds some 140,000 clones, 90% seen once. This TCR was sampled from an adult in good health. The chain has TRBV15 and TRBJ1-5; D is unclear. This specimen was peripheral blood, taken on day 0 of AZD1222 vaccination. CDR3 sequence reads: CATSRDLSRNQPQHF. In DNA, the CDR3 is TGTGCCACCAGCAGAGATCTCAGCCGCAATCAGCCCCAGCATTTT.